This T cell receptor beta chain came from a study of beta chain features in type 1 diabetes. General study findings and limits: Significant though moderate, a shortening of TCRB CDR3s appeared in all four CD4+ subsets of Type 1 diabetes patients.

Expressed TCRB transcripts were sequenced because the isolated RNA had all been reverse transcribed beforehand. Assay used: immunoSEQ multiplex PCR; TCRdb lists only in-frame clones, some missing. The table has 640,000 or so clones, about an eighth seen once; the top ten hold 0.02% to 0.025%. This clone was detected a few times. What it recognizes is unknown. Specimen: naive CD4+ T cells from blood. The source of this sequence is a man younger than 35 with type 1 diabetes.

Here the CDR3 reads CASSQGDGWGDTQYF. In DNA form, the CDR3 reads TGTGCCAGCAGCCAAGGGGACGGTTGGGGAGATACGCAGTATTTT. The chain has TRBV14 and TRBJ2-3; D assignment may be TRBD1 or TRBD2 (5 bases each). The germline V gene encodes CDR1 SGHDN and CDR2 FVKESK. Trimming removed 1 base at V and 5 bases at J, with 13 bases between. The CDR3 contains 15 residues.